This T cell receptor (beta chain) came from a study of cytomegalovirus exposure and HLA in healthy donors. PCR employed 60 Vbeta and 13 Jbeta primers. Profiling relied on immunoSEQ multiplex PCR, and the TCRdb table lists in-frame clones only, not all of them. Of about 120,000 clones in the sample, approximately 80% are singletons; the top ten hold more than 0.2%. CDR3 length: 15 residues. Unmatched junction bases numbered 10, after V lost 4 bases and J lost 5 bases. Germline CDR1 and CDR2: MNHEY and SMNVEV (reference sequence). J is TRBJ2-7 and V is TRBV27; 8 bases line up with TRBD1. This clonotype was sampled from a man over 45 in good health and CMV-seronegative. The sample taken for sequencing was PBMCs. CDR3 in amino acids: CASSSIRTGFNEQYF. The DNA of the CDR3 is TGTGCCAGCAGTTCCATTAGGACAGGGTTCAACGAGCAGTACTTC.